Shown below are 29 T cell receptor beta chains from a single sample sequenced in a study of T cells in Graves' hyperthyroidism and ophthalmopathy. RNA transcripts provided the source from which TCR beta CDR3 regions were amplified. TCR CDR3 regions were first amplified by RT-PCR with HTBI primers. TCRdb itself ran the multiplex PCR reads through MiXCR, one entry per CDR3 protein. This table has approximately 710,000 distinct CDR3 sequences, 15% to 20% appearing once. The sequenced material came from blood. These TCRs come from a man aged 50-60 years with Graves' hyperthyroidism.

The chain links TRBV19 to TRBJ1-1; 10 positions match TRBD1. V gave up 7 bases and J gave up 2 bases; unmatched junction bases: 7. Germline CDR1 is LNHDA and CDR2 is SQIVND (reference sequence). CDR3 length: 15 residues. CDR3 sequence: CASNAGQGKNTEAFF. In DNA, the CDR3 is TGTGCCAGTAATGCGGGACAGGGGAAAAACACTGAAGCTTTCTTT.

This clonotype has a count of ten or more. J is TRBJ1-2 and V is TRBV10-3; D is unclear. There are 15 residues in the CDR3. The ends were cut back, 7 bases at V and 0 bases at J, with 15 bases in the middle. Germline V lookup: CDR1 ENHRY, CDR2 SYGVKD. In DNA form, the CDR3 reads TGTGCCATCAAGGACTCCGGACTAGCTAACTATGGCTACACCTTC. Translating gives CAIKDSGLANYGYTF.

This clonotype appeared many times. The CDR3 DNA is TGTGCCAGCAGTCCCGGGACTGGCGTCCCAGATACGCAGTATTTT. It codes for CASSPGTGVPDTQYF. J is TRBJ2-3 and V is TRBV12-3 or TRBV12-4; D possibly corresponds to TRBD2 (6 bases). CDR3 length: 15 amino acids. Trimming took 5 bases from V and 4 from J, leaving 16 bases between them.

In DNA form, the CDR3 reads TGTGCCAGCTCACCGGTCTGGGACAATCAGCCCCAGCATTTT. It specifies CASSPVWDNQPQHF. This chain uses TRBV18 with TRBJ1-5; D remains ambiguous. V was pared by 3 bases and J by 3 bases, with 9 bases between. Germline V lookup: CDR1 KGHSH, CDR2 LQKENI. The CDR3 length is 14 residues.

This clonotype has only a few counts. This chain connects TRBV25-1 to TRBJ2-2; D unresolved. Germline V gives CDR1 MGHDK, CDR2 SYGVNS. V shed 1 base and J shed 1 base, with 7 bases lying between them. CDR3 length equals 15 residues. CDR3 loop: CASSELGRNTGELFF. Here the CDR3 DNA reads TGTGCCAGCAGTGAATTAGGCAGGAACACCGGGGAGCTGTTTTTT.

The V call is TRBV5-1, the J call TRBJ1-2; TRBD1 aligns across 8 bases. This CDR3 has 14 amino acids. Per germline, CDR1 SGHRS and CDR2 YFSETQ. The V and J ends lost 2 bases and 7 bases, in that order; junction bases with no gene match: 7. The CDR3 here is CASSLDGQGFGYTF. The CDR3 region has the DNA TGCGCCAGCAGCTTAGACGGACAGGGTTTTGGCTACACCTTC.

This clonotype came up many times. This rearrangement joins TRBV2 to TRBJ2-2; 10 bases fit TRBD2. This CDR3 spans 16 amino acids. The ends lost 2 bases at V and 4 bases at J; junction bases unmatched: 4. From germline, CDR1 is SNHLY and CDR2 FYNNEI. Here the CDR3 reads CASSEIEREGTGELFF. The CDR3 nucleotides read TGTGCCAGCAGTGAAATCGAGCGGGAGGGCACCGGGGAGCTGTTTTTT.

Comments on this clonotype: Compared with germline, one end of the junction differs, possibly owing to a read error. J is TRBJ2-7 and V is TRBV29-1; 11 bases are shared with TRBD2. The CDR3 is 14 residues long. CDR1 SQVTM and CDR2 ANQGSEA come from the germline V gene. The CDR3 coding sequence is TGCAGCGTTGTGTCCACTAGCGGGAGAGGGGAGCGGTACTTC. Amino acid sequence: CSVVSTSGRGERYF.

This clonotype was recorded at least ten times. CDR3: CASSGANVLEEAFF. The CDR3 DNA is TGCGCCAGCAGTGGGGCGAACGTACTCGAGGAAGCTTTCTTT. This sequence joins TRBV10-1 and TRBJ1-1; D uncertain. The germline V gene encodes CDR1 WNHNN and CDR2 SYGVQD (reference sequence). The V end lost 4 bases, the J end lost 8 bases, and 17 bases lay between the germline ends. The CDR3 runs 14 residues.

This clonotype has a count of ten or more. V gene TRBV29-1 combines with J gene TRBJ1-5, with 7 bases that match TRBD1. The J segment lost 7 bases and the V segment lost 7 bases, leaving 7 bases of the junction unmatched. CDR3 length: 12 residues. CDR1 SQVTM and CDR2 ANQGSEA come from the germline V gene. The chain's CDR3 is CSAGGVLQPQHF. CDR3 in DNA: TGCAGCGCAGGGGGGGTTTTGCAGCCCCAGCATTTT. The complete variable domain, with remaining parts taken from reference TRBV29-1 and TRBJ1-5, reads SAVISQKPSRDICQRGTSLTIQCQVDSQVTMMFWYRQQPGQSLTLIATANQGSEATYESGFVIDKFPISRPNLTFSTLTVSNMSPEDSSIYLCSAGGVLQPQHFGDGTRLSIL.

This clonotype turned up a few times. The chain employs TRBV19 and TRBJ2-5; perhaps D is TRBD1 or TRBD2 (6 bases each). With 4 bases removed from V and 8 bases from J, the gap between germline ends came to 23 bases. The length of the CDR3 is 16 residues. Germline V gene lookup returns CDR1 LNHDA and CDR2 SQIVND (reference sequence). The CDR3 sequence: CASSTRRGERGLTQYF. The CDR3, as DNA: TGTGCCAGTAGTACCCGTCGCGGGGAGAGGGGGTTAACCCAGTACTTC.

There are a few counts of this clonotype. This chain connects TRBV20-1 to TRBJ2-6; 7 nucleotides line up with TRBD1. Trimming removed 6 bases from V and 0 bases from J; junction bases left unmatched: 5. The CDR3 has 15 residues. Germline lookup yields CDR1 DFQATT and CDR2 SNEGSKA (reference sequence). CDR3 residues: CSAPGQSSGANVLTF. The CDR3 DNA is TGCAGTGCCCCGGGACAGAGCTCTGGGGCCAACGTCCTGACTTTC.

The V gene is TRBV18, the J gene TRBJ2-1; 7 bases map to TRBD2. The CDR3 consists of 15 residues. Germline trimming cut 6 bases from V and 6 bases from J; bases unmatched to any gene: 11. Germline V gene lookup returns CDR1 KGHSH and CDR2 LQKENI. CDR3 bases: TGTGCCAGCTCCCCCACTAGCGTGTTCCCCAATGAGCAGTTCTTC. Protein sequence: CASSPTSVFPNEQFF. The full variable domain, with the rest looked up from reference TRBV18 and TRBJ2-1, is NAGVMQNPRHLVRRRGQEARLRCSPMKGHSHVYWYRQLPEEGLKFMVYLQKENIIDESGMPKERFSAEFPKEGPSILRIQQVVRGDSAAYFCASSPTSVFPNEQFFGPGTRLTVL.

This clonotype was counted many times. This chain's CDR3 is CASSPPSGITYEQFF. The DNA for the CDR3 is TGTGCCAGCTCACCACCCAGCGGGATAACGTATGAGCAGTTCTTC. This sequence joins TRBV18 and TRBJ2-1, with 7 bases aligning to TRBD2. The CDR3 covers 15 residues. Germline V gene sequence: CDR1 KGHSH, CDR2 LQKENI. V trimming: 0 bases; J trimming: 8 bases; junction bases outside the gene matches: 7.

This clonotype was found many times. The chain couples TRBV28 to TRBJ2-5; TRBD1 matches at 8 bases. This CDR3 spans 14 amino acids. Trimming cost V 5 bases and J 2 bases; bases outside gene matches: 4. Germline V gene lookup returns CDR1 MDHEN and CDR2 SYDVKM. The CDR3 DNA sequence: TGTGCCAGCAGTATGACAGGGGCACAAGAGACCCAGTACTTC. Residues: CASSMTGAQETQYF.

The V and J genes are TRBV19 and TRBJ2-7; the D gene could be TRBD1 or TRBD2 (5 bases each). The CDR3 has 15 residues. V was cut by 3 bases and J by 3 bases, with 15 bases left in between. CDR1 LNHDA and CDR2 SQIVND come from the germline V gene (reference sequence). CDR3 bases: TGTGCCAGTAGTATTGAGGGGTCACGCAACTACGAGCAGTACTTC. Protein sequence: CASSIEGSRNYEQYF.

Only a few counts were recorded for this clonotype. The CDR3 sequence is CASSPLWTTGGHYGYTF. The CDR3 coding sequence is TGTGCCAGCAGCCCACTATGGACGACAGGGGGGCACTATGGCTACACCTTC. The rearrangement uses TRBV7-9 and TRBJ1-2; 9 nucleotides align to TRBD1. Losses at the gene ends were 5 bases for V and 3 bases for J; bases not matched to a gene: 13. The germline V gene encodes CDR1 SEHNR and CDR2 FQNEAQ (reference sequence). CDR3 size: 17 residues.

The chain carries TRBV11-2 and TRBJ1-5, with D unresolved. The V gene's germline CDR1 is SGHAT and CDR2 FQNNGV. V was pared by 5 bases and J by 6 bases, with 11 bases between. This CDR3 has 13 residues. The CDR3 here is CASSQTRGQPQHF. The CDR3 DNA reads as TGTGCCAGCAGCCAGACGAGAGGTCAGCCCCAGCATTTT.

As concerns this clonotype: One base away lies a much larger clone, so this may be a sequencing read error. The chain combines TRBV3-1 with TRBJ2-7; D remains ambiguous. The CDR3 consists of 14 residues. Germline V CDR1 and CDR2: LGHDT, YNNKEL (reference sequence). Trimming shortened V by 4 bases and J by 0 bases, and 10 bases separated the two germline ends. CDR3 in DNA: TGTGCCAGCAGCCGGAAAGGGAACTCCTACGAGCAGTACTTC. It translates to CASSRKGNSYEQYF.

This chain joins TRBV15 and TRBJ2-3; D gene ambiguous. Between the trimmed V and J ends, which lost 2 bases and 7 bases, there was a span of 4 bases. The V gene's germline CDR1 is LNHNV and CDR2 YYDKDF (reference sequence). The CDR3 loop spans 11 amino acids. In nucleotides, the CDR3 is TGTGCCACCAGCAGAAGCAATACGCAGTATTTT. Its protein product is CATSRSNTQYF.

The J gene is TRBJ2-7, the V gene TRBV5-1; TRBD2 might be the D (5 bases). The V gene's germline CDR1 is SGHRS and CDR2 YFSETQ. V gave up 7 bases and J gave up 1 base, with 15 bases separating them. The CDR3 extends over 14 amino acids. The CDR3 region is CASGPSGTSYEQYF. The CDR3 DNA reads TGCGCCAGCGGCCCCAGCGGCACTTCCTACGAGCAGTACTTC. Combining the CDR3 with reference TRBV5-1 and TRBJ2-7 gives the whole variable domain KAGVTQTPRYLIKTRGQQVTLSCSPISGHRSVSWYQQTPGQGLQFLFEYFSETQRNKGNFPGRFSGRQFSNSRSEMNVSTLELGDSALYLCASGPSGTSYEQYFGPGTRLTVT.

The table lists this clonotype with many counts. This chain connects TRBV2 to TRBJ2-1, with D perhaps given as TRBD1 or TRBD2 (5 bases each). With 6 bases removed from V and 7 bases from J, the gap between germline ends came to 25 bases. Germline loops: CDR1 SNHLY, CDR2 FYNNEI. The CDR3 runs to 17 residues. The CDR3 here is CASRRTRDRLLGNEQFF. As DNA, the CDR3 is TGTGCCAGCAGGAGGACCAGGGACCGACTCCTTGGGAATGAGCAGTTCTTC. The whole variable domain, filled in from reference TRBV2 and TRBJ2-1, reads EPEVTQTPSHQVTQMGQEVILRCVPISNHLYFYWYRQILGQKVEFLVSFYNNEISEKSEIFDDQFSVERPDGSNFTLKIRSTKLEDSAMYFCASRRTRDRLLGNEQFFGPGTRLTVL.

V gene TRBV30 combines with J gene TRBJ2-6, with TRBD1 matching 8 bases. The CDR3 loop spans 18 amino acids. The V gene's germline CDR1 is GTSNPN and CDR2 SVGIG (reference sequence). V lost 0 bases and J lost 2; bases outside the gene matches: 9. The DNA of the CDR3 is TGTGCCTGGAGTGTCAAGACAGGGGTCTTTGCTGGGGCCAACGTCCTGACTTTC. It yields the protein CAWSVKTGVFAGANVLTF.

CDR3 nucleotide sequence: TGTGCCAGCGCTAAACCGACAGGGGCAAGCACTGAAGCTTTCTTT. It translates to CASAKPTGASTEAFF. The chain joins TRBV2 to TRBJ1-1; 8 nucleotides match TRBD1. The CDR3 contains 15 residues. CDR1 and CDR2 from the germline V gene are SNHLY and FYNNEI. With 8 bases clipped from V and 4 bases from J, the junction kept 12 bases outside the gene matches.

CDR3 nucleotide sequence: TGTGCCAGCAGCTTAGCAACAGGGGTTAACGAGCAGTACTTC. Its translation: CASSLATGVNEQYF. The rearrangement uses TRBV7-9 and TRBJ2-7; TRBD1 aligns across 7 bases. Germline values: CDR1 SEHNR, CDR2 FQNEAQ (reference sequence). The CDR3 has 14 amino acids. Trimming at V came to 0 bases and at J to 5 bases, leaving 4 bases not matched to a gene.

A few counts support this clonotype. The genes are TRBV27 and TRBJ2-7; D is perhaps TRBD2 (6 bases). Trimming left V 5 bases short and J 4 bases short, with 21 bases between. The CDR3 is 16 residues long. Germline loops: CDR1 MNHEY, CDR2 SMNVEV (reference sequence). CDR3 sequence reads: CASSHRDSQDQYEQYF. In DNA form, the CDR3 reads TGTGCCAGCAGTCACCGGGACTCCCAAGATCAATACGAGCAGTACTTC.

This clonotype was detected many times. V and J are TRBV27 and TRBJ2-6, with TRBD1 identical over 7 bases. The CDR3 spans 17 residues. The germline V gene encodes CDR1 MNHEY and CDR2 SMNVEV (reference sequence). With V trimmed by 5 bases and J by 5 bases, 12 bases remained unmatched. Here the CDR3 reads CASSPTGRTLRANVLTF. Here the CDR3 DNA reads TGTGCCAGCAGTCCGACAGGGAGAACTCTTCGGGCCAACGTCCTGACTTTC.

The sample holds a few counts of this clonotype. The chain links TRBV29-1 to TRBJ2-1; TRBD2 matches at 10 bases. The length of the CDR3 is 15 residues. From germline, CDR1 is SQVTM and CDR2 ANQGSEA. The V and J ends lost 2 bases and 8 bases, in that order; junction bases with no gene match: 9. CDR3 DNA sequence: TGCAGCGTTGAATCGGCTAGCGGGAGTGTGGATGAGCAGTTCTTC. Translated: CSVESASGSVDEQFF.

This clonotype came up many times. The chain carries TRBV24-1 and TRBJ2-2; TRBD1 is a possible D gene (6 bases). The CDR3 contains 13 residues. From germline, CDR1 is KGHDR and CDR2 SFDVKD. V lost 3 bases, J lost 10 bases, and 11 bases lay in between. CDR3 sequence: CATSDTGLVELFF. For the CDR3, the DNA is TGTGCCACCAGTGATACAGGGTTAGTGGAGCTGTTTTTT.